Each of the 8 T cell receptor beta chains below was sequenced from the same sample in a study of blood T cell repertoires in COVID-19. Here immunoSEQ multiplex PCR was the method, and the copy in TCRdb shows in-frame clones only, minus some. In the table there are roughly 98,000 clones, approximately 92% of which are singletons. The sequencing sample was made of peripheral blood. These TCRs come from a woman aged 60 to 75 with active COVID-19.

The CDR3 DNA reads as TGTGCCAGCAGCCCCTCCGTGGCTTCTAACTATGGCTACACCTTC. As protein: CASSPSVASNYGYTF. V is TRBV6-5 and J is TRBJ1-2; D is ambiguous. The V gene's germline CDR1 is MNHEY and CDR2 SVGAGI. CDR3 length: 15 residues. The germline V and J ends were trimmed by 6 bases and 0 bases, with 14 bases remaining between them.

The chain carries TRBV7-8 and TRBJ2-7; 7 nucleotides line up with TRBD2. Trimming took 5 bases from V and 2 from J; bases not matched to a gene: 12. The CDR3 has 16 amino acids. The germline V gene has CDR1 SGHVS and CDR2 FQNEAQ. The CDR3, as DNA: TGTGCCAGCAGCCCTCGGGGAGCGGGGCTTCCCTACGAGCAGTACTTC. Amino acids: CASSPRGAGLPYEQYF.

The chain has TRBV4-3 and TRBJ2-5; 8 bases match TRBD1. J was trimmed by 1 base and V by 3 bases; bases with no gene match: 1. The CDR3 runs to 14 residues. CDR1 is LGHNA, CDR2 YSLEER, per germline. The CDR3 reads CASSQTGAQETQYF. CDR3 coding DNA: TGCGCCAGCAGCCAGACAGGGGCCCAAGAGACCCAGTACTTC.

The chain employs TRBV19 and TRBJ1-2; D unresolved. Germline lookup yields CDR1 LNHDA and CDR2 SQIVND (reference sequence). V shed 4 bases and J shed 8 bases, with 17 bases lying between them. This CDR3 comprises 14 residues. The DNA of the CDR3 is TGTGCCAGTAGTAGAGGCCTGCTAGCGGGGGGCTACACCTTC. Translation: CASSRGLLAGGYTF.

CDR3 amino acids: CASSRGLAGTTNTGELFF. The CDR3, as DNA: TGTGCCAGCAGCCGGGGACTAGCGGGAACCACGAACACCGGGGAGCTGTTTTTT. The V call is TRBV6-2 or TRBV6-3, the J call TRBJ2-2; 13 nucleotides align to TRBD2. The germline gives CDR1 MNHEY, CDR2 SVGEGT. V lost 6 bases to trimming and J lost 0 bases; unmatched junction nucleotides: 7. CDR3 length: 18 residues.

The genes are TRBV18 and TRBJ2-3, with D maybe TRBD2 (6 bases). The V end was cut by 0 bases, the J end by 4 bases, with 8 bases between. Per germline, CDR1 KGHSH and CDR2 LQKENI. This CDR3 region has 14 residues. The CDR3 coding sequence is TGTGCCAGCTCACCACCTACTAGCCCAGATACGCAGTATTTT. Protein sequence: CASSPPTSPDTQYF.

This chain uses TRBV5-1 with TRBJ2-5; possibly TRBD2 for D (5 bases). V was clipped by 0 bases and J by 4 bases, with 19 bases between them. This CDR3 comprises 17 residues. Looked up from germline, CDR1 is SGHRS and CDR2 is YFSETQ. Here the CDR3 reads CASSLGRNAAGGETQYF. The CDR3 DNA sequence: TGCGCCAGCAGCTTGGGCCGAAATGCTGCGGGTGGAGAGACCCAGTACTTC.

This sequence joins TRBV28 and TRBJ2-1, with 10 bases aligning to TRBD1. There are 14 residues in the CDR3. Germline trimming cut 8 bases from V and 7 bases from J; bases unmatched to any gene: 8. CDR1 and CDR2 (germline): MDHEN, SYDVKM. The CDR3 DNA is TGTGCCAGCCGGGGACAGGGGTCAAGAAATGAGCAGTTCTTC. Its protein is CASRGQGSRNEQFF.